These 27 T cell receptor beta chains were sequenced from one sample in a study of shared clonotypes between healthy human individuals. Using immunoSEQ multiplex PCR, the repertoire was profiled, and TCRdb retains in-frame clones only, with some absent. The sample has a few million clones; more than 80% are singletons. Sequenced: naive CD4+ T cells from PBMCs. Subset defined: CD45RA+ positively selected. These receptors all come from a man aged 18 to 30 in good health. Some clones in this sample may be carry-over from other donors' samples.

This clone appeared a single time. V and J are TRBV11-2 and TRBJ2-1; 10 bases are a match to TRBD2. Germline values: CDR1 SGHAT, CDR2 FQNNGV. The J segment lost 9 bases and the V segment lost 4 bases, leaving 9 bases of the junction unmatched. This CDR3 is 15 amino acids long. The CDR3 is CASSSVAGGWREQFF. The CDR3 DNA reads TGTGCCAGCAGCTCAGTAGCGGGAGGTTGGCGTGAGCAGTTCTTC. Full variable domain (outside the CDR3, taken from reference TRBV11-2 and TRBJ2-1): EAGVAQSPRYKIIEKRQSVAFWCNPISGHATLYWYQQILGQGPKLLIQFQNNGVVDDSQLPKDRFSAERLKGVDSTLKIQPAKLEDSAVYLCASSSVAGGWREQFFGPGTRLTVL.

This chain uses TRBV5-1 with TRBJ2-2, with D possibly being TRBD1 or TRBD2 (5 bases each). CDR3 length: 15 residues. The V gene's germline CDR1 is SGHRS and CDR2 YFSETQ. Trimming removed 6 bases from V and 8 bases from J, with 20 bases in between. The CDR3 bases are TGCGCCAGCACATACCTGACGGGACCCCCTGGGGAGCTGTTTTTT. This gives the protein CASTYLTGPPGELFF.

The chain has TRBV2 and TRBJ1-2; 7 positions agree with TRBD1. Germline V CDR1 and CDR2: SNHLY, FYNNEI. Trimming at V came to 7 bases and at J to 8 bases, leaving 10 bases not matched to a gene. CDR3 length: 13 residues. The CDR3 nucleotides are TGTGCCAGCAACCGGGACAGTACGGGAGGCTACACCTTC. The encoded protein is CASNRDSTGGYTF.

This rearrangement joins TRBV6-5 to TRBJ1-1; TRBD1 might be the D (5 bases). Germline CDR1 reads MNHEY; CDR2 reads SVGAGI. This CDR3 region has 11 residues. Trimming pared 7 bases from V and 8 bases from J, leaving 11 bases between. Written as DNA, the CDR3 is TGTGCCAGCACCACGGGGGGGGAAGCTTTCTTT. Translated, it gives CASTTGGEAFF.

As for this clone: The same CDR3 can be traced to other DNA sequences in this sample. This sequence joins TRBV5-1 and TRBJ1-2, with a weak D call TRBD1 (5 bases). CDR3 length: 14 residues. The V and J ends lost 4 bases and 2 bases respectively, with 12 bases between them. Germline values: CDR1 SGHRS, CDR2 YFSETQ. The CDR3 DNA reads TGCGCCAGCAGCGGCGGGACTGCCAACTATGGCTACACCTTC. Its protein is CASSGGTANYGYTF.

As concerns this clone: Other DNA sequences from this sample encode an identical CDR3 as well. CDR3 coding DNA: TGTGCCAGCAGCTTAAGGTTGAACACTGAAGCTTTCTTT. It specifies CASSLRLNTEAFF. This chain joins TRBV11-2 and TRBJ1-1; D is unclear. Germline assignment: CDR1 SGHAT and CDR2 FQNNGV. The CDR3 is 13 amino acids. Trimming left V 2 bases short and J 0 bases short, with 4 bases between. Combining the CDR3 with reference TRBV11-2 and TRBJ1-1 gives the whole variable domain EAGVAQSPRYKIIEKRQSVAFWCNPISGHATLYWYQQILGQGPKLLIQFQNNGVVDDSQLPKDRFSAERLKGVDSTLKIQPAKLEDSAVYLCASSLRLNTEAFFGQGTRLTVV.

The chain joins TRBV5-3 to TRBJ2-7, with D maybe TRBD1 (6 bases). TRBV5-3 is assigned to the ORF class and has an uncertain function. There are 15 residues in the CDR3. Trimming removed 1 base from V and 0 bases from J, with 11 bases in between. Written as DNA, the CDR3 is TGTGCCAGAAGCTTGTTTAAGGACAGCTCCTACGAGCAGTACTTC. Encoded protein: CARSLFKDSSYEQYF.

The rearrangement uses TRBV30 and TRBJ2-7; unclear D gene. The CDR3 has 14 residues. Per germline, CDR1 GTSNPN and CDR2 SVGIG (reference sequence). V was trimmed by 0 bases and J by 3 bases, leaving 12 bases between them. The DNA for the CDR3 is TGTGCCTGGAGTGTACGTCCCGACGGCTACGAGCAGTACTTC. Translation: CAWSVRPDGYEQYF.

This chain uses TRBV9 with TRBJ2-3; TRBD2 aligns across 7 bases. Germline CDR1 SGDLS, CDR2 YYNGEE. With V trimmed by 6 bases and J by 3 bases, 10 bases remained unmatched. The CDR3 extends over 15 amino acids. CDR3 in DNA: TGTGCCAGCACTCGGGCTAGCGGTATAACAGATACGCAGTATTTT. Translated: CASTRASGITDTQYF.

CDR3 amino acids: CASSESSSGGADTQYF. The CDR3 coding sequence is TGCGCCAGCAGTGAGTCTTCTAGCGGGGGTGCAGATACGCAGTATTTT. This chain links TRBV10-2 with TRBJ2-3, with TRBD2 identical over 10 bases. The CDR3 contains 16 residues. The germline V gene has CDR1 WSHSY and CDR2 SAAADI. V dropped 0 bases and J dropped 4; count of bases not matched to a gene: 4.

The chain is built from TRBV7-2 and TRBJ1-3; no firm D call. Germline V CDR1 and CDR2: SGHTA, FQGNSA. The V and J ends lost 5 bases and 3 bases respectively, with 14 bases between them. The CDR3 is 15 amino acids. CDR3 sequence (DNA): TGTGCCAGCAGCCCCCAAGCGTTTTTTGGAAACACCATATATTTT. This encodes CASSPQAFFGNTIYF.

The J gene is TRBJ2-7, the V gene TRBV5-1; weak D call: TRBD2 (5 bases). Germline V gene data show CDR1 as SGHRS and CDR2 as YFSETQ. V shed 4 bases and J shed 1 base, with 15 bases lying between them. The CDR3 contains 15 residues. The CDR3 sequence is CASSLEEAVSYEQYF. The CDR3 coding sequence is TGCGCCAGCAGCCTGGAAGAAGCGGTTTCCTACGAGCAGTACTTC.

The CDR3 protein is CASSQLPSKGAGGYTF. The CDR3 coding sequence is TGTGCCAGCAGCCAACTACCGAGTAAGGGCGCTGGGGGCTACACCTTC. The V gene is TRBV9, the J gene TRBJ1-2; no definite D call. V lost 4 bases to trimming and J lost 8 bases, with 24 bases between them. The CDR3 consists of 16 residues. Germline CDR1 is SGDLS and CDR2 is YYNGEE.

This clone has only one observation. The CDR3 end shows no conserved phenylalanine or tryptophan, and so a read error is likely. The DNA is omitted, as the CDR3 cannot be located on it reliably, and the CDR3 follows TCRdb's listing. V usage is TRBV2 and J usage is TRBJ2-3; TRBD1, as called in the table, went unchecked against the DNA. Germline assignment: CDR1 SNHLY and CDR2 FYNNEI. The CDR3 totals 11 residues, both ends included. Here the CDR3 reads CASRNRQSQLL.

CDR3 protein: CASSSRADSYNEQFF. The CDR3 nucleotides are TGTGCCAGCAGCTCGCGGGCCGATTCCTACAATGAGCAGTTCTTC. The chain links TRBV9 to TRBJ2-1; tentative D call: TRBD2 (5 bases). V was shortened by 4 bases and J by 1 base, with 12 bases between the two germline ends. Germline values: CDR1 SGDLS, CDR2 YYNGEE. The CDR3 spans 15 residues.

On this clone itself: Other DNA sequences in this specimen translate into the identical CDR3. The CDR3 here is CASSGQSGNTIYF. The DNA of the CDR3 is TGCGCCAGCTCGGGACAGTCTGGAAACACCATATATTTT. The V call is TRBV10-1, the J call TRBJ1-3; TRBD1 agrees at 7 bases. V lost 8 bases and J lost 1; bases outside the gene matches: 2. Germline lookup yields CDR1 WNHNN and CDR2 SYGVQD (reference sequence). The CDR3 covers 13 residues.

This rearrangement joins TRBV2 to TRBJ2-7; 12 bases are shared with TRBD2. The CDR3 is made up of 16 amino acids. In germline, CDR1 is SNHLY, CDR2 FYNNEI. Trimming took 6 bases from V and 4 from J; bases not matched to a gene: 10. The CDR3 region is CASRPRLAGESYEQYF. In DNA form, the CDR3 reads TGTGCCAGCAGGCCCCGACTAGCGGGAGAATCGTACGAGCAGTACTTC.

The gene calls are TRBV5-1 and TRBJ1-5; 7 bases fit TRBD1. The CDR3 extends over 15 amino acids. Germline assignment: CDR1 SGHRS and CDR2 YFSETQ. The ends lost 2 bases at V and 2 bases at J; junction bases unmatched: 4. The CDR3 protein is CASSFTGDGNQPQHF. CDR3 in DNA: TGCGCCAGCAGCTTCACAGGGGACGGCAATCAGCCCCAGCATTTT.

The chain is built from TRBV4-2 and TRBJ2-5, with D tentatively TRBD1 (5 bases). The CDR3 loop spans 23 amino acids. Germline V lookup: CDR1 LGHNA, CDR2 YNFKEQ. The V end was cut by 0 bases, the J end by 5 bases, with 37 bases between. The CDR3 nucleotides read TGTGCCAGCAGCCAAGATACTATAGTGCGGTGGATTTCCCGGCCAGGGCTTCGGGAGACCCAGTACTTC. Translating it yields CASSQDTIVRWISRPGLRETQYF.

The rearrangement uses TRBV4-1 and TRBJ2-7; 8 nucleotides line up with TRBD2. Germline V gene data show CDR1 as MGHRA and CDR2 as YSYEKL. The CDR3 loop spans 15 amino acids. V was clipped by 1 base and J by 5 bases; unmatched bases: 7. The CDR3 sequence: CASSQVGSGTDEQYF. The CDR3 bases are TGCGCCAGCAGCCAAGTAGGTAGCGGGACGGACGAGCAGTACTTC.

A remark on this clone: The sample contains more than one DNA sequence encoding this CDR3. CDR3 loop: CASSDEGSYNEQFF. The DNA for the CDR3 is TGTGCCAGCAGTGACGAGGGGTCCTACAATGAGCAGTTCTTC. The chain recombines TRBV2 with TRBJ2-1, with D tentatively TRBD1 or TRBD2 (5 bases each). The CDR3 length is 14 residues. V lost 3 bases and J lost 1, with 7 bases in between. Germline lookup yields CDR1 SNHLY and CDR2 FYNNEI.

This chain joins TRBV14 and TRBJ2-7; the D gene is possibly TRBD1 (7 bases). The ends were cut back, 1 base at V and 2 bases at J, with 15 bases in the middle. The germline gives CDR1 SGHDN, CDR2 FVKESK. This CDR3 has 16 amino acids. CDR3 amino acids: CASSQVWQGGAYEQYF. CDR3 sequence (DNA): TGTGCCAGCAGCCAAGTTTGGCAGGGGGGCGCCTACGAGCAGTACTTC.

V is TRBV4-1 and J is TRBJ1-1; D gene ambiguous. The germline gives CDR1 MGHRA, CDR2 YSYEKL. This CDR3 is built from 14 residues. The V and J ends lost 2 bases and 3 bases respectively, with 10 bases between them. The CDR3 sequence: CASSQPGGHTEAFF. The CDR3 DNA follows: TGCGCCAGCAGCCAACCAGGCGGCCACACTGAAGCTTTCTTT.

V usage is TRBV5-4 and J usage is TRBJ1-2; 7 bases line up with TRBD1. The CDR3 totals 14 residues. V lost 0 bases and J lost 3; bases outside the gene matches: 2. Germline V CDR1 and CDR2: SGHNT, YYREEE (reference sequence). The CDR3 sequence: CASSLVTGDYGYTF. The CDR3 DNA follows: TGTGCCAGCAGCTTGGTCACAGGGGACTATGGCTACACCTTC.

The rearrangement links TRBV5-4 to TRBJ2-1, with D hard to call. This CDR3 contains 12 residues. Germline V lookup: CDR1 SGHNT, CDR2 YYREEE (reference sequence). Between the trimmed V and J ends, which lost 0 bases and 5 bases, there was a span of 3 bases. The CDR3 protein is CASSLDNNEQFF. CDR3 sequence (DNA): TGTGCCAGCAGCTTGGACAACAATGAGCAGTTCTTC.

The V gene is TRBV6-1, the J gene TRBJ1-4; no clear D gene. Germline V gene data show CDR1 as MNHNS and CDR2 as SASEGT. V lost 7 bases, J lost 0 bases, and 9 bases lay in between. The CDR3 covers 14 residues. The CDR3 region has the DNA TGTGCCAGCACTGACGGAGCAACTAATGAAAAACTGTTTTTT. Translation gives CASTDGATNEKLFF.

This chain connects TRBV6-5 to TRBJ1-2; TRBD1 matches 7 bases. The CDR3 runs to 14 residues. Germline V gene sequence: CDR1 MNHEY, CDR2 SVGAGI. V dropped 2 bases and J dropped 4; count of bases not matched to a gene: 4. CDR3 DNA: TGTGCCAGCAGTTACGACCAGGGGGTCTATGGCTACACCTTC. It specifies CASSYDQGVYGYTF.